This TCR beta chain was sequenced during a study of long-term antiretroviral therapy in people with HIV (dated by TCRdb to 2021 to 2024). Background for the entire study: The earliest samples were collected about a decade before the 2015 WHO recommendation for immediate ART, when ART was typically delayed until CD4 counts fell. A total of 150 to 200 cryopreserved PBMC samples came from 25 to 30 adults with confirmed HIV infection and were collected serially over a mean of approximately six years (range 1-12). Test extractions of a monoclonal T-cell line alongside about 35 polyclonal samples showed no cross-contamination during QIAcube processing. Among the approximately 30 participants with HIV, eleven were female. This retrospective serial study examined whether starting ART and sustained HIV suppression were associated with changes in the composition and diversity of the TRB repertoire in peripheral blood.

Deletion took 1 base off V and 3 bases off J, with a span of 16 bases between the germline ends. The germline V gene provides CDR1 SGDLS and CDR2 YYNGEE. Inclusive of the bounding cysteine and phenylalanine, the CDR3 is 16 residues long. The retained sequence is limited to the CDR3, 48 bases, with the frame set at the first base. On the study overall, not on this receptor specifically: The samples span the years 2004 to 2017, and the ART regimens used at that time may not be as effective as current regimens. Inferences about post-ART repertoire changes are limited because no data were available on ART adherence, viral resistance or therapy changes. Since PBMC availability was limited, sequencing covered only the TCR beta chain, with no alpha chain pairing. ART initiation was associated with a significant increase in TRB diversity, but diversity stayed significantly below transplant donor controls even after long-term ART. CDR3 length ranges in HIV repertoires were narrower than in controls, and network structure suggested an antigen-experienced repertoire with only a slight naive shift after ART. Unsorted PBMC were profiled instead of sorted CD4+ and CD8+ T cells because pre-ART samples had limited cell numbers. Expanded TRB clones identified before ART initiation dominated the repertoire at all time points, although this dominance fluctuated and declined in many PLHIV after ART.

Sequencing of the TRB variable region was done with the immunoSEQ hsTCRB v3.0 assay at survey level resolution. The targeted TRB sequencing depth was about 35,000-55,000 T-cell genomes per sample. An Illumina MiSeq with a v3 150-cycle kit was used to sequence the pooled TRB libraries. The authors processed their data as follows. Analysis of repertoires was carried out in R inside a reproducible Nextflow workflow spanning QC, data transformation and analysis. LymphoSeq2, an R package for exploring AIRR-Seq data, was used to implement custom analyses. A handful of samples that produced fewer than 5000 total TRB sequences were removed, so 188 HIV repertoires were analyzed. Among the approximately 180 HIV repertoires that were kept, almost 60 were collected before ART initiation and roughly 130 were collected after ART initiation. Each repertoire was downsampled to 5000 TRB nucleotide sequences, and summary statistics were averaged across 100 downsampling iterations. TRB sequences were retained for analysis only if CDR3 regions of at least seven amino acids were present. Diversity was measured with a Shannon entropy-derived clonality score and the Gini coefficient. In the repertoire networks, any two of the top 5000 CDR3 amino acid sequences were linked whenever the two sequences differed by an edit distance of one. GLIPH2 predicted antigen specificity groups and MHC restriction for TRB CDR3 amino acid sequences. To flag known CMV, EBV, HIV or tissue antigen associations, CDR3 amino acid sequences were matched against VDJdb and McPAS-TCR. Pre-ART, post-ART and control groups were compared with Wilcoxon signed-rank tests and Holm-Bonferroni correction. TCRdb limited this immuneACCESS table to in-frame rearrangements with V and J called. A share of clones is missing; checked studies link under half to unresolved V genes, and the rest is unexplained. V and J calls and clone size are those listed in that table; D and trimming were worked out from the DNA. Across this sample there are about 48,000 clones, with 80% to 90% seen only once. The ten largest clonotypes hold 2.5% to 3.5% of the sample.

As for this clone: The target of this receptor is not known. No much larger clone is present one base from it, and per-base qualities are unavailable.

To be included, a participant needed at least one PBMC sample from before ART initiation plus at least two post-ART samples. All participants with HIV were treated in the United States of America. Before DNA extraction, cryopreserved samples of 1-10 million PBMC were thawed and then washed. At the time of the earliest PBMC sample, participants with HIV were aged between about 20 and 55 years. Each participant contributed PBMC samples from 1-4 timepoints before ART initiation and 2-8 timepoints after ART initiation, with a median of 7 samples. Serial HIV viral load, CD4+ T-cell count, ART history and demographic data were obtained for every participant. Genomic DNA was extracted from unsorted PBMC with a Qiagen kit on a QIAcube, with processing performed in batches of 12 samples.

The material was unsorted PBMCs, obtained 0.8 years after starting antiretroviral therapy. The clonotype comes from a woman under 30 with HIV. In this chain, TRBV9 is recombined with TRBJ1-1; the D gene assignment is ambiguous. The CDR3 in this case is CASSVSPSRQYTEAFF. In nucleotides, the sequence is TGTGCCAGCAGCGTATCCCCCAGCAGGCAGTACACTGAAGCTTTCTTT.